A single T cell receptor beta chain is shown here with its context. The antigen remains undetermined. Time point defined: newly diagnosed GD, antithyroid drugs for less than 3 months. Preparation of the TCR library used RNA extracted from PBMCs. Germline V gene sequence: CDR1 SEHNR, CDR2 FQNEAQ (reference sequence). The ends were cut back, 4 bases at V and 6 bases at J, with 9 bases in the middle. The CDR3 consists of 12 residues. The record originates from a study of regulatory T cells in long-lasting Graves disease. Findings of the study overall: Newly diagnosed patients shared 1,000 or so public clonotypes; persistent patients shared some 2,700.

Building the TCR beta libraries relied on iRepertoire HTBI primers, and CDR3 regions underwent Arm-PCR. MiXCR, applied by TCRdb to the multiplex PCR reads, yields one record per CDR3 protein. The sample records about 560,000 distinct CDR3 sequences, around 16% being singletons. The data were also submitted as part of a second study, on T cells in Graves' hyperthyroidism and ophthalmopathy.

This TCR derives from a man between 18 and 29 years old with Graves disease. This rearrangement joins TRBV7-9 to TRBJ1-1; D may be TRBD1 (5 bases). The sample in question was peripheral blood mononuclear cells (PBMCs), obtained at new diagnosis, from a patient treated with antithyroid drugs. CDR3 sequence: CASSSTGPEAFF. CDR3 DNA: TGTGCCAGCAGCTCAACAGGCCCTGAAGCTTTCTTT.